This T cell receptor (beta chain) is from a study of blood T cell repertoires in COVID-19. Overall study: The United States, Italy and Spain provided the acute and convalescent COVID-19 samples. In each case, the material was cDNA or gDNA derived from T cells, B-cell-depleted T cells, or PBMCs.

This clone showed up just once. Germline CDR1 and CDR2: SGHNT and YYREEE (reference sequence). Trimming at V came to 3 bases and at J to 9 bases, leaving 4 bases not matched to a gene. The CDR3 totals 13 residues. Per the study methods: It was from reference gene primer amplification that nucleated cell counts were estimated. The data were produced by immunoSEQ multiplex PCR, yet TCRdb's version contains in-frame clones alone and is incomplete. V and J calls and clone size are those listed in that table; D and trimming were worked out from the DNA. This table holds about 160,000 clones, around 79% found once.

This TCR came from an older woman with COVID-19, enrolled during active disease. V usage is TRBV5-4 and J usage is TRBJ2-1; 9 positions match TRBD1. Material: peripheral blood. The DNA of the CDR3 is TGTGCCAGCAGCTGGGGGGACAGGGCTGAGCAGTTCTTC. Its protein product is CASSWGDRAEQFF.